The 10 T cell receptor beta chains below all came from one sample that was sequenced in a study of shared clonotypes between healthy human individuals. The assay was immunoSEQ multiplex PCR, and TCRdb's table has in-frame clones only and misses some. This table holds 450,000 to 500,000 clones, less than 80% found once. The material sequenced was PBMCs. These receptors were collected from a woman between 40 and 50 years old in good health. Some clones in this sample may be carry-over from other donors' samples.

V and J are TRBV11-2 and TRBJ1-3; no clear D. The CDR3 sequence is 17 residues long. The V gene's germline CDR1 is SGHAT and CDR2 FQNNGV. Trimming left V 2 bases short and J 0 bases short, with 14 bases between. CDR3 region: CASSLTGRTYSGNTIYF. CDR3 coding DNA: TGTGCCAGCAGCTTAACTGGCAGGACTTACTCTGGAAACACCATATATTTT. Variable domain in full (rest from reference TRBV11-2 and TRBJ1-3): EAGVAQSPRYKIIEKRQSVAFWCNPISGHATLYWYQQILGQGPKLLIQFQNNGVVDDSQLPKDRFSAERLKGVDSTLKIQPAKLEDSAVYLCASSLTGRTYSGNTIYFGEGSWLTVV.

The chain is built from TRBV7-3 and TRBJ2-3, with a tentative D call TRBD1 (6 bases). V lost 11 bases, J lost 6 bases, and 18 bases lay in between. This CDR3 contains 13 residues. Germline V lookup: CDR1 SGHTA, CDR2 FQGTGA. CDR3 protein: CAGGPRGTDTQYF. The CDR3 DNA is TGTGCCGGTGGGCCCAGGGGTACGGATACGCAGTATTTT.

As to this clone: One end of the junction varies from germline; a read error may be responsible. The V gene is TRBV2, the J gene TRBJ2-2, with D perhaps TRBD2 (5 bases). Germline CDR1 SNHLY, CDR2 FYNNEI. This CDR3 contains 12 residues. CDR3 sequence: CASRAVTGEMFF. The CDR3 DNA sequence: TGTGCCAGCAGAGCCGTTACCGGGGAGATGTTTTTT.

The V call is TRBV7-2, the J call TRBJ2-2; D not resolved. V was pared by 1 base and J by 4 bases, with 7 bases between. This CDR3 contains 14 residues. CDR1 is SGHTA and CDR2 is FQGNSA in the germline V gene. The DNA of the CDR3 is TGTGCCAGCAGCTTAGGACCCCTCACCGGGGAGCTGTTTTTT. Translating it yields CASSLGPLTGELFF.

This clone was observed a handful of times. The V call is TRBV2, the J call TRBJ2-6, with TRBD1 matching 8 bases. CDR1 SNHLY and CDR2 FYNNEI come from the germline V gene. V shed 7 bases and J 0 bases; nucleotides not matched to a gene: 11. The CDR3 sequence is 18 residues long. CDR3 sequence: CASTLRQGLSSGANVLTF. Here the CDR3 DNA reads TGTGCCAGCACCCTCCGACAGGGGCTGAGCTCTGGGGCCAACGTCCTGACTTTC.

This chain joins TRBV28 and TRBJ2-2; 9 bases are a match to TRBD1. Trimming took 6 bases from V and 0 from J; bases not matched to a gene: 14. CDR1 is MDHEN, CDR2 SYDVKM, per germline. This CDR3 has 19 amino acids. The CDR3 loop is CASSHGQGTWEPNTGELFF. CDR3 nucleotide sequence: TGTGCCAGCAGCCACGGACAGGGGACGTGGGAGCCGAACACCGGGGAGCTGTTTTTT.

The chain is built from TRBV30 and TRBJ2-7; D ambiguous. In germline, CDR1 is GTSNPN, CDR2 SVGIG (reference sequence). The CDR3 spans 14 residues. The germline V and J ends were trimmed by 2 bases and 2 bases, with 13 bases remaining between them. CDR3 coding DNA: TGTGCCTGGAGTATAGGACCGCCCGCCTACGAGCAGTACTTC. Amino acids: CAWSIGPPAYEQYF.

The chain couples TRBV14 to TRBJ1-5; D not resolved. The CDR3 runs to 13 residues. CDR1 is SGHDN and CDR2 is FVKESK in the germline V gene. V dropped 4 bases and J dropped 0 bases, with 4 bases sitting between them. The chain's CDR3 is CASSLSSNQPQHF. The DNA for the CDR3 is TGTGCCAGCAGCCTGTCTAGCAATCAGCCCCAGCATTTT.

J is TRBJ2-2 and V is TRBV6-4, with TRBD1 matching 8 bases. V lost 6 bases, J lost 3 bases, and 3 bases stayed unmatched. The V gene's germline CDR1 is MRHNA and CDR2 SNTAGT. The CDR3 totals 14 residues. In DNA form, the CDR3 reads TGTGCCAGCAGGATGACAGGGGACACCGGGGAGCTGTTTTTT. Residues: CASRMTGDTGELFF.

The chain recombines TRBV27 with TRBJ2-3; 9 bases map to TRBD2. CDR3 length equals 15 residues. Germline V gene lookup returns CDR1 MNHEY and CDR2 SMNVEV (reference sequence). With V trimmed by 3 bases and J by 1 base, 2 bases remained unmatched. As DNA, the CDR3 is TGTGCCAGCAGTTTTTGGACTAGCGGCACAGATACGCAGTATTTT. It translates to CASSFWTSGTDTQYF.